These 17 T cell receptor beta chains share one sample of origin, sequenced in a study of blood T cell repertoires in COVID-19 (dated by TCRdb to 2018 to 2021). Library generation was performed with the immunoSEQ multiplex PCR assay. Not all clones reach the TCRdb copy of this immuneACCESS table, which keeps in-frame sequences only. Checked studies attribute under half of the gap to unresolved V genes and leave the rest unexplained. Counted in this sample were 300,000 to 350,000 clones; 80% to 90% of them appeared once. The top ten constitute around 5% of the sample. Sequenced sample: PBMCs or T cells enriched from blood (not recorded which). The source is a young man who had recovered from COVID-19.

This chain connects TRBV5-6 to TRBJ1-2; 8 bases align to TRBD1. Losses at the gene ends were 0 bases for V and 8 bases for J; bases not matched to a gene: 3. Germline V gene sequence: CDR1 SGHDT, CDR2 YYEEEE. The CDR3 has 13 residues. The CDR3 sequence is CASSLGTGSGYTF. Here the CDR3 DNA reads TGTGCCAGCAGCTTGGGGACAGGGTCCGGCTACACCTTC.

This chain uses TRBV28 with TRBJ2-7; D ambiguous. V was clipped by 1 base and J by 1 base, with 11 bases between them. The germline gives CDR1 MDHEN, CDR2 SYDVKM. CDR3 length: 15 residues. The CDR3, as DNA: TGTGCCAGCAGTTTATTCCTCGCGGAGTCCTACGAGCAGTACTTC. Its protein product is CASSLFLAESYEQYF. Complete variable domain (other parts from reference TRBV28 and TRBJ2-7): DVKVTQSSRYLVKRTGEKVFLECVQDMDHENMFWYRQDPGLGLRLIYFSYDVKMKEKGDIPEGYSVSREKKERFSLILESASTNQTSMYLCASSLFLAESYEQYFGPGTRLTVT.

The gene calls are TRBV19 and TRBJ1-2, with D uncertain. The ends were cut back, 5 bases at V and 5 bases at J, with 6 bases in the middle. The germline CDR1 and CDR2 sequences are LNHDA and SQIVND (reference sequence). This CDR3 comprises 11 residues. The CDR3 reads CASSVEYGYTF. The CDR3 DNA sequence: TGTGCCAGTAGTGTGGAGTATGGCTACACCTTC.

A remark on this clone: Other DNA sequences in the same sample also yield this CDR3. This sequence joins TRBV18 and TRBJ1-1; D unclear. Germline V gene lookup returns CDR1 KGHSH and CDR2 LQKENI. The CDR3 totals 14 residues. V lost 2 bases and J lost 1, with 8 bases in between. The CDR3 coding sequence is TGTGCCAGCTCACCAACTGACAAGAACACTGAAGCTTTCTTT. It translates to CASSPTDKNTEAFF.

This chain connects TRBV3-1 (or the pseudogene TRBV3-2) to TRBJ1-4, with TRBD1 matching 7 bases. CDR3 length: 14 residues. The J segment lost 6 bases and the V segment lost 5 bases, leaving 6 bases of the junction unmatched. Germline assignment: CDR1 LGHDT and CDR2 YNNKEL (reference sequence). In DNA, the CDR3 is TGTGCCAGCAGCTTCCGGGACAGAGATGAAAAACTGTTTTTT. It specifies CASSFRDRDEKLFF.

The chain couples TRBV30 to TRBJ1-6; 9 bases are shared with TRBD1. Losses at the gene ends were 0 bases for V and 7 bases for J; bases not matched to a gene: 4. CDR1 and CDR2 (germline): GTSNPN, SVGIG (reference sequence). The CDR3 runs 15 residues. This CDR3 reads CAWSVGTGSNSPLHF. The CDR3 DNA sequence: TGTGCCTGGAGTGTCGGGACAGGGAGCAATTCACCCCTCCACTTT.

The chain links TRBV3-1 (or the pseudogene TRBV3-2) to TRBJ2-3; D remains unclear. This CDR3 is 15 amino acids long. Trimming took 4 bases from V and 0 from J, leaving 11 bases between them. Per the germline V gene, CDR1 is LGHDT and CDR2 is YNNKEL (reference sequence). The CDR3: CASSRLLGSTDTQYF. DNA for the CDR3: TGTGCCAGCAGCCGTTTACTGGGCAGCACAGATACGCAGTATTTT.

V and J are TRBV5-1 and TRBJ2-7, with 8 bases aligning to TRBD1. The V and J ends lost 5 bases and 4 bases, in that order; junction bases with no gene match: 5. Germline V gene sequence: CDR1 SGHRS, CDR2 YFSETQ. The CDR3 contains 13 residues. CDR3 residues: CASRQDREYEQYF. CDR3 DNA sequence: TGCGCCAGCAGACAGGACAGGGAATACGAGCAGTACTTC.

The CDR3 coding sequence is TGTGCCTGGGAAGGGTTGTCCGGGGGGGGCACCGGGGAGCTGTTTTTT. Its translation: CAWEGLSGGGTGELFF. The rearrangement joins TRBV30 to TRBJ2-2; 8 bases line up with TRBD2. The CDR3 runs 16 residues. Germline V lookup: CDR1 GTSNPN, CDR2 SVGIG (reference sequence). The J segment lost 4 bases and the V segment lost 5 bases, leaving 12 bases of the junction unmatched. Variable domain in full (rest from reference TRBV30 and TRBJ2-2): SQTIHQWPATLVQPVGSPLSLECTVEGTSNPNLYWYRQAAGRGLQLLFYSVGIGQISSEVPQNLSASRPQDRQFILSSKKLLLSDSGFYLCAWEGLSGGGTGELFFGEGSRLTVL.

V is TRBV11-2 and J is TRBJ2-1; maybe TRBD2 (5 bases). V lost 5 bases and J lost 6, with 11 bases in between. The CDR3 spans 13 residues. CDR1 is SGHAT and CDR2 is FQNNGV in the germline V gene. DNA for the CDR3: TGTGCCAGCAGCCCCGACTACGGCAATGAGCAGTTCTTC. It specifies CASSPDYGNEQFF. The full variable domain, in which reference TRBV11-2 and TRBJ2-1 provide the parts outside the CDR3, is EAGVAQSPRYKIIEKRQSVAFWCNPISGHATLYWYQQILGQGPKLLIQFQNNGVVDDSQLPKDRFSAERLKGVDSTLKIQPAKLEDSAVYLCASSPDYGNEQFFGPGTRLTVL.

The rearrangement uses TRBV4-2 and TRBJ1-4, with D tentatively TRBD1 (6 bases). Trimming stripped 4 bases from V and 3 bases from J, with 12 bases between. Per the germline V gene, CDR1 is LGHNA and CDR2 is YNFKEQ. The CDR3 length is 15 residues. CDR3 region: CASSPAGAPNEKLFF. In DNA, the CDR3 is TGTGCCAGCAGCCCAGCGGGGGCCCCTAATGAAAAACTGTTTTTT.

The chain links TRBV9 to TRBJ1-2; the D is unclear. V was trimmed by 3 bases and J by 2 bases, leaving 14 bases between them. Looked up from germline, CDR1 is SGDLS and CDR2 is YYNGEE. The CDR3 covers 15 residues. The chain's CDR3 is CASSASQQTNYGYTF. DNA for the CDR3: TGTGCCAGCAGCGCTAGCCAACAGACCAACTATGGCTACACCTTC.

V and J are TRBV5-1 and TRBJ1-4, with 11 bases matching TRBD1. CDR1 is SGHRS, CDR2 YFSETQ, per germline. CDR3 length: 14 amino acids. The V segment lost 4 bases and the J segment 8 bases; nucleotides outside the gene matches: 4. CDR3 bases: TGCGCCAGCAGCGCCGGACAGGGGGCGGAAAAACTGTTTTTT. This translates into CASSAGQGAEKLFF.

The chain has TRBV5-1 and TRBJ2-1, with D uncertain. Per the germline V gene, CDR1 is SGHRS and CDR2 is YFSETQ. This CDR3 is built from 14 residues. Deletions cut 0 bases from V and 5 bases from J, with 9 bases between. CDR3 bases: TGCGCCAGCAGCTTGGCTAATTTAGACAATGAGCAGTTCTTC. Amino acids: CASSLANLDNEQFF.

This chain connects TRBV9 to TRBJ2-3, with 8 bases aligning to TRBD2. From germline, CDR1 is SGDLS and CDR2 YYNGEE. The CDR3 is 15 residues long. The V segment lost 0 bases and the J segment 5 bases; nucleotides outside the gene matches: 5. The CDR3 reads CASSVAAGAVDTQYF. The CDR3 DNA reads TGTGCCAGCAGCGTAGCAGCGGGGGCGGTAGATACGCAGTATTTT. Full variable domain (outside the CDR3, taken from reference TRBV9 and TRBJ2-3): DSGVTQTPKHLITATGQRVTLRCSPRSGDLSVYWYQQSLDQGLQFLIQYYNGEERAKGNILERFSAQQFPDLHSELNLSSLELGDSALYFCASSVAAGAVDTQYFGPGTRLTVL.

The V gene is TRBV11-2, the J gene TRBJ1-2, with 7 bases aligning to TRBD1. Per the germline V gene, CDR1 is SGHAT and CDR2 is FQNNGV. J was trimmed by 4 bases and V by 5 bases; bases with no gene match: 7. This CDR3 is 14 amino acids long. The CDR3 reads CASSRQTGPYGYTF. The CDR3 DNA reads as TGTGCCAGCAGCCGTCAGACAGGGCCCTATGGCTACACCTTC. The full variable domain, with the rest looked up from reference TRBV11-2 and TRBJ1-2, is EAGVAQSPRYKIIEKRQSVAFWCNPISGHATLYWYQQILGQGPKLLIQFQNNGVVDDSQLPKDRFSAERLKGVDSTLKIQPAKLEDSAVYLCASSRQTGPYGYTFGSGTRLTVV.

This chain uses TRBV24-1 with TRBJ2-3, with TRBD2 matching over 8 bases. The junction had 7 bases not matched to a gene; V was cut back by 3 bases and J by 6 bases. This CDR3 has 15 residues. CDR1 and CDR2 (germline): KGHDR, SFDVKD. CDR3 bases: TGTGCCACCAGTGATGTCGGCGGGGGGTGGGATACGCAGTATTTT. This gives the protein CATSDVGGGWDTQYF.